This T cell receptor beta chain originates from a study of blood T cell repertoires in COVID-19. Study-level background: Acute and convalescent COVID-19 specimens originated in the United States, Italy and Spain.

V shed 5 bases and J 10 bases; nucleotides not matched to a gene: 9. The CDR3 has 14 amino acids. In germline, CDR1 is MDHEN, CDR2 SYDVKM. Original handling: Quantification of nucleated cells was approximated via reference gene primer amplification. The assay was immunoSEQ multiplex PCR, and TCRdb's table has in-frame clones only and misses some. That table is the source of V, J and clone size, and D and trimming were worked out from the DNA. The sample contains 250,000 to 350,000 clones, roughly 90% of which appear only once. Sequencing was carried out using peripheral blood. The chain carries TRBV28 and TRBJ1-1; 11 positions agree with TRBD1. This receptor was taken from a woman aged 50 to 65 who had recovered from COVID-19. The CDR3 bases are TGTGCCAGCAGTAGAGGACAGGGGGCGCGAGGAGCTTTCTTT. Amino acids: CASSRGQGARGAFF.